The clone carrying this T cell receptor (beta chain) was found a few times. The sample is drawn from a study of blood T cells in healthy people across ages. Combining a sample-barcoded 5' primer with a J-beta primer mix, a second PCR ran for about 6 to 12 cycles. TCRdb independently ran MiXCR on the 5' RACE reads; one entry per CDR3 protein. The sample records approximately 780,000 distinct CDR3 sequences, 25% to 30% being singletons. Trimming pared 0 bases from V and 3 bases from J, leaving 14 bases between. Germline V CDR1 and CDR2: MNHEY, SVGAGI. There are 16 residues in the CDR3. The data were also submitted as part of a second study, on T cells of mothers and their children. In that study: There were no persistent microchimeric T cell clones detected.

The chain has TRBV6-5 and TRBJ2-5; weak D call: TRBD2 (6 bases). The receptor's source is a boy younger than 18 in good health. The sample comprised blood. The DNA for the CDR3 is TGTGCCAGCAGTTACTCAGGAGGGATGCATAAAGAGACCCAGTACTTC. Translating it yields CASSYSGGMHKETQYF.